What follows are 18 T cell receptor beta chains derived from one specimen sequenced in a study of T cell responses to AZD1222 COVID-19 vaccine. Produced via immunoSEQ multiplex PCR; TCRdb's table is partial and in-frame only. The data hold 75,000 to 90,000 clones, with 75% to 90% observed a single time. The starting material was peripheral blood, obtained 28 days after the second AZD1222 dose. These receptors were obtained from an adult who received the AZD1222 COVID-19 vaccine.

This chain links TRBV21-1 with TRBJ1-2; the table calls TRBD1, which could not be checked here. TRBV21-1 is marked as a pseudogene. The CDR3 covers 18 residues. CDR3 amino acids: CASSKGAIGTTGNYGYTF. In nucleotides, the CDR3 is TGTGCCAGCAGCAAAGGGGCCATCGGGACGACAGGAAACTATGGCTACACCTTC.

J is TRBJ2-2 and V is TRBV6-1; 11 bases match TRBD2. V shed 3 bases and J 1 base; nucleotides not matched to a gene: 4. The V gene's germline CDR1 is MNHNS and CDR2 SASEGT. There are 17 residues in the CDR3. The CDR3 DNA follows: TGTGCCAGCAGTGACCCTAGCGGGGGGATGAACACCGGGGAGCTGTTTTTT. Translating it yields CASSDPSGGMNTGELFF.

The rearrangement links TRBV3-1 (or the pseudogene TRBV3-2) to TRBJ1-1; D uncertain. The ends were cut back, 0 bases at V and 8 bases at J, with 7 bases in the middle. Looked up from germline, CDR1 is LGHDT and CDR2 is YNNKEL (reference sequence). CDR3 length equals 12 residues. DNA for the CDR3: TGTGCCAGCAGCCAAGAGGGCCGAGAAGCTTTCTTT. It translates to CASSQEGREAFF.

This clone appeared a few times. The chain recombines TRBV24-1 with TRBJ2-1; TRBD1 agrees at 7 bases. CDR1 is KGHDR and CDR2 is SFDVKD in the germline V gene. V lost 3 bases, J lost 6 bases, and 4 bases stayed unmatched. This CDR3 has 14 amino acids. CDR3 region: CATSDVNRGNEQFF. The CDR3 DNA is TGTGCCACCAGTGATGTAAACAGGGGCAATGAGCAGTTCTTC.

The chain combines TRBV7-2 with TRBJ2-2; TRBD2 matches at 11 bases. This CDR3 is 16 amino acids long. Germline V lookup: CDR1 SGHTA, CDR2 FQGNSA. V lost 6 bases and J lost 0; bases outside the gene matches: 3. CDR3 bases: TGTGCCAGCAGGGGGACTAGCGGACCGAACACCGGGGAGCTGTTTTTT. It is translated as CASRGTSGPNTGELFF.

The V call is TRBV6-1, the J call TRBJ2-2; D is unresolved. The length of the CDR3 is 14 residues. Germline V gene sequence: CDR1 MNHNS, CDR2 SASEGT. V shed 5 bases and J shed 5 bases, with 12 bases lying between them. In DNA, the CDR3 is TGTGCCAGCAGTCCTTTGACTCATACCGGGGAGCTGTTTTTT. Translated: CASSPLTHTGELFF.

This chain connects TRBV2 to TRBJ1-5; the D gene is possibly TRBD1 (5 bases). V was pared by 6 bases and J by 3 bases, with 6 bases between. CDR1 and CDR2 (germline): SNHLY, FYNNEI. The CDR3 sequence is 12 residues long. The CDR3 loop is CASRQDNQPQHF. Written as DNA, the CDR3 is TGTGCCAGCAGACAGGACAATCAGCCCCAGCATTTT.

The V and J genes are TRBV12-3 or TRBV12-4 and TRBJ1-4, with D unclear. Deletions cut 7 bases from V and 0 bases from J, with 6 bases between. This CDR3 has 13 residues. CDR3 sequence reads: CASKTSTNEKLFF. The CDR3 coding sequence is TGTGCCAGCAAAACCTCAACTAATGAAAAACTGTTTTTT.

The chain has TRBV10-3 and TRBJ2-5; 9 bases agree with TRBD2. This CDR3 region has 19 residues. V was clipped by 0 bases and J by 0 bases; unmatched bases: 11. Germline V gene sequence: CDR1 ENHRY, CDR2 SYGVKD. The CDR3 sequence: CAISESTASGDLYQETQYF. The CDR3 DNA reads TGTGCCATCAGTGAGTCGACGGCTAGCGGGGACTTGTACCAAGAGACCCAGTACTTC.

This clone has more than one count but fewer than ten. DNA for the CDR3: TGTGCCAGCAGCGTAGACGGGACAGGAATATCAGAGACCCAGTACTTC. Translating it yields CASSVDGTGISETQYF. This chain links TRBV9 with TRBJ2-5; 8 nucleotides match TRBD1. V shed 0 bases and J 4 bases; nucleotides not matched to a gene: 8. Germline lookup yields CDR1 SGDLS and CDR2 YYNGEE. The CDR3 is made up of 16 amino acids. The whole variable domain, remainder taken from reference TRBV9 and TRBJ2-5, is DSGVTQTPKHLITATGQRVTLRCSPRSGDLSVYWYQQSLDQGLQFLIQYYNGEERAKGNILERFSAQQFPDLHSELNLSSLELGDSALYFCASSVDGTGISETQYFGPGTRLLVL.

This clone rates as medium-sized. As DNA, the CDR3 is TGTGCCAGCAGCCCCGGGGAGAATCAGCCCCAGCATTTT. Protein product: CASSPGENQPQHF. This chain connects TRBV6-2 or TRBV6-3 to TRBJ1-5; D uncertain. The CDR3 loop spans 13 amino acids. Germline assignment: CDR1 MNHEY and CDR2 SVGEGT. V dropped 6 bases and J dropped 4 bases, with 10 bases sitting between them.

In this sample, this clone turned up a few times. V and J are TRBV5-1 and TRBJ2-5; 9 bases match TRBD2. Germline V CDR1 and CDR2: SGHRS, YFSETQ. The CDR3 contains 16 residues. Unmatched junction bases numbered 10, after V lost 4 bases and J lost 3 bases. CDR3 sequence reads: CASSGGEAGGKETQYF. The CDR3 region has the DNA TGCGCCAGCAGCGGCGGCGAAGCGGGGGGTAAAGAGACCCAGTACTTC.

The chain carries TRBV5-4 and TRBJ1-5, with 7 bases matching TRBD1. The germline V gene encodes CDR1 SGHNT and CDR2 YYREEE (reference sequence). Losses at the gene ends were 5 bases for V and 6 bases for J; bases not matched to a gene: 8. This CDR3 spans 14 amino acids. The CDR3 bases are TGTGCCAGCAGTTATGACAGGGATAGTCAGCCCCAGCATTTT. It specifies CASSYDRDSQPQHF.

The chain has TRBV6-1 and TRBJ2-3; D unclear. The CDR3 is made up of 14 amino acids. The germline V gene encodes CDR1 MNHNS and CDR2 SASEGT. Deletions cut 0 bases from V and 0 bases from J, with 4 bases between. The CDR3 loop is CASSEALSTDTQYF. As DNA, the CDR3 is TGTGCCAGCAGTGAAGCTCTCAGCACAGATACGCAGTATTTT.

This clone was recorded a few times. The chain uses TRBV2 and TRBJ1-2; D is undetermined. V lost 1 base, J lost 1 base, and 4 bases lay in between. The CDR3 sequence is 13 residues long. Germline V lookup: CDR1 SNHLY, CDR2 FYNNEI. CDR3 region: CASSEDLNYGYTF. DNA of the CDR3: TGTGCCAGCAGTGAAGACCTTAACTATGGCTACACCTTC.

The CDR3 loop reads CASSPRSADRGFHPPLHF. In nucleotides, the CDR3 is TGTGCCAGCTCACCAAGATCCGCAGACAGGGGCTTTCATCCACCCCTCCACTTT. J is TRBJ1-6 and V is TRBV18; TRBD1 agrees at 8 bases. The CDR3 has 18 amino acids. The germline V gene encodes CDR1 KGHSH and CDR2 LQKENI. V lost 2 bases and J lost 11; bases outside the gene matches: 17. The entire variable domain, with the rest obtained from reference TRBV18 and TRBJ1-6, is as follows: NAGVMQNPRHLVRRRGQEARLRCSPMKGHSHVYWYRQLPEEGLKFMVYLQKENIIDESGMPKERFSAEFPKEGPSILRIQQVVRGDSAAYFCASSPRSADRGFHPPLHFGNGTRLTVT.

The J gene is TRBJ2-5, the V gene TRBV2; D remains ambiguous. V was pared by 6 bases and J by 2 bases, with 10 bases between. Germline V gene data show CDR1 as SNHLY and CDR2 as FYNNEI. This CDR3 region has 13 residues. In DNA form, the CDR3 reads TGTGCCAGCAGCCTGGGATATCAAGAGACCCAGTACTTC. Residues: CASSLGYQETQYF.

The DNA of the CDR3 is TGTGCCACCAGTGACGAAGCGGGGGGGATACTGAATGAGCAGTTCTTC. Residues: CATSDEAGGILNEQFF. This chain uses TRBV24-1 with TRBJ2-1, with 10 bases that match TRBD2. The V gene's germline CDR1 is KGHDR and CDR2 SFDVKD. Trimming took 4 bases from V and 7 from J; bases not matched to a gene: 9. CDR3 length equals 16 residues.